This TCR beta chain was captured in a study of blood T cell repertoires in COVID-19. The wider study: The study drew acute and convalescent COVID-19 samples from the United States, Italy and Spain. In each case, the material was cDNA or gDNA derived from T cells, B-cell-depleted T cells, or PBMCs.

Germline CDR1 reads MNHEY; CDR2 reads SVGAGI. V shed 2 bases and J 6 bases; nucleotides not matched to a gene: 8. The length of the CDR3 is 15 residues. Authors' analysis steps: Reference gene primer amplification gave estimated nucleated cell counts. TCRdb's copy holds only in-frame clones and misses some; the assay was immunoSEQ multiplex PCR. Clone size and V and J calls were adopted from that table, with D and trimming inferred from the DNA. The profile shows 300,000 to 400,000 clones, 65% to 85% of them singletons. This clonotype was sampled from a man aged 30-40 years with active or convalescent COVID-19. The chain is built from TRBV6-5 and TRBJ1-2, with 8 bases aligning to TRBD1. Input material: peripheral blood. CDR3 sequence: CASSYTGTGTHGYTF. DNA for the CDR3: TGTGCCAGCAGTTACACCGGGACAGGAACCCATGGCTACACCTTC.